The subject of this entry is one T cell receptor beta chain. These data are taken from a study of tissue T cells after allogeneic stem cell transplantation. Study-wide background: Where cell numbers permitted, CD3+ T cells were sorted from preserved blood and marrow.

This table comes from immunoSEQ multiplex PCR, and its TCRdb copy is limited to in-frame clones, with some not included. The sample lists around 40,000 clones, 80% to 95% occurring once. V was clipped by 4 bases and J by 0 bases, with 15 bases between them. There are 16 residues in the CDR3. CDR1 MNHEY and CDR2 SVGEGT come from the germline V gene. The sequence derives from a woman aged 40-70 years who later had graft-versus-host disease after an allogeneic stem cell transplant. Material: blood, obtained before transplantation. The rearrangement links TRBV6-2 or TRBV6-3 to TRBJ1-2, with D maybe TRBD1 (6 bases). The CDR3 loop is CASSWTASRANYGYTF. CDR3 nucleotides: TGTGCCAGCAGTTGGACAGCCAGTAGGGCTAACTATGGCTACACCTTC.